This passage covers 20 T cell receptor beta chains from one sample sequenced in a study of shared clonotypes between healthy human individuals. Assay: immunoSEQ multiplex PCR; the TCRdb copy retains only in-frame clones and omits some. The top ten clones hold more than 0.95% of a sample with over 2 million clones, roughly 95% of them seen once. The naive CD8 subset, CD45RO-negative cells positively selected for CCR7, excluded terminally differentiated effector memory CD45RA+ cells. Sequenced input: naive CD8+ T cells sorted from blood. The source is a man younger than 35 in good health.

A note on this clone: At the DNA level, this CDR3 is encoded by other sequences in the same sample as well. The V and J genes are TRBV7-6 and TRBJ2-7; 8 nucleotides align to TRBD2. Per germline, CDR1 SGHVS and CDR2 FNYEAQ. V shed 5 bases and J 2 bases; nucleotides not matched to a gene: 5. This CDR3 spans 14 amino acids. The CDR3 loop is CASSPGLVTYEQYF. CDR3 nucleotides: TGTGCCAGCAGCCCGGGACTAGTTACCTACGAGCAGTACTTC.

DNA for the CDR3: TGCGCCAGCAGCCAAGAAGGAGGGGGCTATTCACCCCTCCACTTT. Translating gives CASSQEGGGYSPLHF. V and J are TRBV4-3 and TRBJ1-6, with 7 bases that match TRBD1. The J segment lost 8 bases and the V segment lost 0 bases, leaving 4 bases of the junction unmatched. This CDR3 contains 15 residues. Germline values: CDR1 LGHNA, CDR2 YSLEER.

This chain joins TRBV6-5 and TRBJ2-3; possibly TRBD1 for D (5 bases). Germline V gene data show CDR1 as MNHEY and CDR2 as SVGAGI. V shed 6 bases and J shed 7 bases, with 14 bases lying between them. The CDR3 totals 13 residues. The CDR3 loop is CASSSSQGYTQYF. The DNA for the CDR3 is TGTGCCAGCAGCAGTTCGCAGGGTTATACGCAGTATTTT.

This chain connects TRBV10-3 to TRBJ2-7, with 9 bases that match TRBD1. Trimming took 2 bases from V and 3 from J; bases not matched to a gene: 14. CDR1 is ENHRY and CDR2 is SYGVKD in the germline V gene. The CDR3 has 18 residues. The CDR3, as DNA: TGTGCCATCAGTGAGGCGGGACAGGGAATCATCTTAAACTACGAGCAGTACTTC. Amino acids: CAISEAGQGIILNYEQYF.

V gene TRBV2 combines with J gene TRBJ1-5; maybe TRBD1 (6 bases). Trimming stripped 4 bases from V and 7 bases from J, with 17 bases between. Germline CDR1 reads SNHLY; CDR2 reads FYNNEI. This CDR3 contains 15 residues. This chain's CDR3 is CASSVFWGAKQPQHF. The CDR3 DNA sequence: TGTGCCAGCAGTGTCTTCTGGGGGGCTAAACAGCCCCAGCATTTT. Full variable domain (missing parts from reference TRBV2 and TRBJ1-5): EPEVTQTPSHQVTQMGQEVILRCVPISNHLYFYWYRQILGQKVEFLVSFYNNEISEKSEIFDDQFSVERPDGSNFTLKIRSTKLEDSAMYFCASSVFWGAKQPQHFGDGTRLSIL.

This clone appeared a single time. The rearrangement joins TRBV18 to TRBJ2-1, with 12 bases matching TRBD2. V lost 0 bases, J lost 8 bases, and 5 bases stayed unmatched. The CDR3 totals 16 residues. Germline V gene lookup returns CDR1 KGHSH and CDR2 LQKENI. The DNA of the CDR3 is TGTGCCAGCTCACCACCTCCTAGCGGGAGGGTGGATGAGCAGTTCTTC. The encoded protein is CASSPPPSGRVDEQFF.

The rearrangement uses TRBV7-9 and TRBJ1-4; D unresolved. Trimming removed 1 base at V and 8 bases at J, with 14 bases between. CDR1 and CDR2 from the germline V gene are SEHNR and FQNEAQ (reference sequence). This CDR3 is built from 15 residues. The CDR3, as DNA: TGTGCCAGCAGCTTAGAGGGCACGTTAAGGGAAAAACTGTTTTTT. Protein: CASSLEGTLREKLFF.

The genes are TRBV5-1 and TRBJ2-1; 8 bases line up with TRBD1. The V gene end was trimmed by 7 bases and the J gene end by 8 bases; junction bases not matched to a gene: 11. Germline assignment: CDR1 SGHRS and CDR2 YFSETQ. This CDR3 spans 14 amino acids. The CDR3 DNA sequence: TGCGCCAGCCGTGAGGACAGGGCGGCCGATGAGCAGTTCTTC. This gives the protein CASREDRAADEQFF.

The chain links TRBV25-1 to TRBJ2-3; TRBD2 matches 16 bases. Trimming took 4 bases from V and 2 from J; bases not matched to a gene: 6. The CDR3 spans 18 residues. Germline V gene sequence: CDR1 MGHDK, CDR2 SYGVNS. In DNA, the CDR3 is TGTGCCAGCAGTGCCGAGGGGACTAGCGGGAGGGTCACAGATACGCAGTATTTT. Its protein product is CASSAEGTSGRVTDTQYF.

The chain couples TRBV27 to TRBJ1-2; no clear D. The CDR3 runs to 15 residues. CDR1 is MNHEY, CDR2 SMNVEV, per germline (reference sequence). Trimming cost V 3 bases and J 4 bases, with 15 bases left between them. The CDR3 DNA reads TGTGCCAGCAGTTTTACGCCTGTTGGCGGCTATGGCTACACCTTC. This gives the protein CASSFTPVGGYGYTF.

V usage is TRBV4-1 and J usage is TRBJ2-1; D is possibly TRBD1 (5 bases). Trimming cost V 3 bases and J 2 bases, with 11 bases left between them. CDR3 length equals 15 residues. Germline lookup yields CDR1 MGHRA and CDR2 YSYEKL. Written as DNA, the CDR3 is TGCGCCAGCAGCCACTCGTCGACAGCCTACAATGAGCAGTTCTTC. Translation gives CASSHSSTAYNEQFF.

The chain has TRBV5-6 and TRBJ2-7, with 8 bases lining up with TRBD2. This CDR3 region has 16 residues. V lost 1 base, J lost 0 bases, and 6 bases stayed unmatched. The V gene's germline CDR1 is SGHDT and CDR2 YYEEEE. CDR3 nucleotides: TGTGCCAGCAGCTTGAACATGGCGGGAGGCTCCTACGAGCAGTACTTC. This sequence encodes CASSLNMAGGSYEQYF.

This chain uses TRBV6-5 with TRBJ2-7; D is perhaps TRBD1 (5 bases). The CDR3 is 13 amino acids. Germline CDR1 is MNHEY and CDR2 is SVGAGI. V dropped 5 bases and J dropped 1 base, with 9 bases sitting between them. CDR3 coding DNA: TGTGCCAGCAGTCCGCAGGGTTCCTACGAGCAGTACTTC. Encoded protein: CASSPQGSYEQYF.

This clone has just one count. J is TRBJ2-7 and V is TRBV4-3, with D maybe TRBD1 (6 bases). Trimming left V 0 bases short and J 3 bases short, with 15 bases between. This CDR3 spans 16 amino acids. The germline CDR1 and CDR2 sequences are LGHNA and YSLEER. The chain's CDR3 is CASSQDRWTVDYEQYF. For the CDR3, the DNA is TGCGCCAGCAGCCAAGATCGTTGGACAGTCGACTACGAGCAGTACTTC.

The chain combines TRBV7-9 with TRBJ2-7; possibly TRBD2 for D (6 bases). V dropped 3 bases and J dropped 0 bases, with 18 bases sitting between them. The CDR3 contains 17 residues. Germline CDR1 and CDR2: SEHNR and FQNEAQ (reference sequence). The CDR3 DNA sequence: TGTGCCAGCAGCTTTGCGGGGACCCCATCCCCCTCCTACGAGCAGTACTTC. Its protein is CASSFAGTPSPSYEQYF.

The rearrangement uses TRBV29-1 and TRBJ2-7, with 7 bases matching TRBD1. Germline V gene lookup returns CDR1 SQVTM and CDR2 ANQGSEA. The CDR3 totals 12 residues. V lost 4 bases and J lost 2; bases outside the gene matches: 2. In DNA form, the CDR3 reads TGCAGCGTTGGGGGGACAGCCTACGAGCAGTACTTC. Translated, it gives CSVGGTAYEQYF.

This CDR3 is CASGTNSYEQYF. The CDR3 nucleotides are TGTGCCAGCGGGACTAACTCCTACGAGCAGTACTTC. The chain recombines TRBV6-6 with TRBJ2-7; 7 bases are shared with TRBD2. V shed 8 bases and J 0 bases; nucleotides not matched to a gene: 1. The length of the CDR3 is 12 residues. CDR1 is MNHNY and CDR2 is SVGAGI in the germline V gene (reference sequence).

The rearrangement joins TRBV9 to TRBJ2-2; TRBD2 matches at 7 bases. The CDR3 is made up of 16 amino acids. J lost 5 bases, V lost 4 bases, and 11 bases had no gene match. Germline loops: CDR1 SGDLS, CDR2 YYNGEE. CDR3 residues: CASSPPPAGVTGELFF. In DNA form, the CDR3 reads TGTGCCAGCAGCCCCCCCCCGGCGGGAGTGACCGGGGAGCTGTTTTTT.

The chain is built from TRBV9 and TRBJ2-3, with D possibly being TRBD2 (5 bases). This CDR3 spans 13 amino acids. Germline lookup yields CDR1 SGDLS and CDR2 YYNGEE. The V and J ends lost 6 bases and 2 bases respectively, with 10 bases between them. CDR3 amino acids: CASNSADTDTQYF. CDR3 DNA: TGTGCCAGCAACTCAGCGGACACAGATACGCAGTATTTT. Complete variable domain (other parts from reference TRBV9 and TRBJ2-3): DSGVTQTPKHLITATGQRVTLRCSPRSGDLSVYWYQQSLDQGLQFLIQYYNGEERAKGNILERFSAQQFPDLHSELNLSSLELGDSALYFCASNSADTDTQYFGPGTRLTVL.

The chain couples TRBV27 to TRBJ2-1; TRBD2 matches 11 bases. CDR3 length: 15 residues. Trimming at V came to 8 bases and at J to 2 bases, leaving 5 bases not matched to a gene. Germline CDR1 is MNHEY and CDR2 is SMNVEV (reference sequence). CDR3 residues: CASGTSGSPYNEQFF. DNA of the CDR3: TGTGCCAGCGGAACTAGCGGGAGTCCCTACAATGAGCAGTTCTTC.